The rows below give T cell receptor beta chains drawn from one sample of a study of blood T cell repertoires in COVID-19. Produced via immunoSEQ multiplex PCR; TCRdb's table is partial and in-frame only. This sample has 390,000 or so clones, with about 87% found just once. Material: peripheral blood. These receptors originate from a woman in her thirties with COVID-19, enrolled during active disease. The CDR3 runs from the conserved cysteine through the conserved F or W. The D gene is left open where the match is weak. Clone size appears in some rows only: once, few, many, or a class for an expanded clone.

j_gene	d_gene	v_gene	abundance	CDR3nt	CDR3aa
TRBJ1-1	-	TRBV29-1	-	TGCAGCGCCCAGCCGACAGGGAACACTGAAGCTTTCTTT	CSAQPTGNTEAFF
TRBJ2-1	TRBD2	TRBV5-1	-	TGCGCCAGCAGCTTTCCTAGCGGGAGAGGAAATGAGCAGTTCTTC	CASSFPSGRGNEQFF
TRBJ1-5	-	TRBV28	-	TGTGCCAGCAGGAACACAGGGTCATACCAGCCCCAGCATTTT	CASRNTGSYQPQHF
TRBJ2-7	TRBD1	TRBV10-2	-	TGCGCCAGCAGAGGGGGACAGGGCACCTACGAGCAGTACTTC	CASRGGQGTYEQYF
TRBJ2-1	-	TRBV9	few	TGTGCCAGCAGCGTAGTAGGGGCCAGCGATGAGCAGTTCTTC	CASSVVGASDEQFF
TRBJ2-3	TRBD2	TRBV7-3	-	TGTGCCAGCAGCCGGGGACTAGCGGGAGGTAGAGATACGCAGTATTTT	CASSRGLAGGRDTQYF
TRBJ1-5	-	TRBV5-5	-	TGTGCCAGCAGCTTGGATCCGGCAGGGGCTCAGCCCCAGCATTTT	CASSLDPAGAQPQHF
TRBJ2-1	-	TRBV3-1/TRBV3-2	once	TGTGCCAGCAGCCAAGGAGGTTTTAGGATCTATGAGCAGTTCTTC	CASSQGGFRIYEQFF
TRBJ1-5	-	TRBV3-1/TRBV3-2	-	TGTGCCAGCAGCCAAGCCGAGGAGTATCAGCCCCAGCATTTT	CASSQAEEYQPQHF
TRBJ2-5	TRBD2	TRBV7-9	once	TGTGCCAGCAGCTTAGTCGGGGGAGGGCTGGAGACCCAGTACTTC	CASSLVGGGLETQYF
TRBJ1-2	-	TRBV9	-	TGTGCCAGCAGCGTAGTAGGACAGAACTATGGCTACACCTTC	CASSVVGQNYGYTF
TRBJ1-2	TRBD1	TRBV7-9	few	TGTGCCAGCAGCCTCGCAGGGGGAAGAGGCTACACCTTC	CASSLAGGRGYTF
TRBJ2-2	-	TRBV23-1	-	TGCGCCAGCACCCCGTCGAGGACCGGGGAGCTGTTTTTT	CASTPSRTGELFF
TRBJ1-4	-	TRBV9	-	TGTGCCAGCTCAGGAATGGGTGAAAAACTGTTTTTT	CASSGMGEKLFF
TRBJ1-5	-	TRBV28	-	TGTGCCAGCAGTTTACTCAATCAGCCCCAGCATTTT	CASSLLNQPQHF
TRBJ1-1	-	TRBV24-1	-	TGTGCCACCAGTGAGGCAGGATCAAAAGCTTTCTTT	CATSEAGSKAFF
TRBJ2-1	-	TRBV10-3	-	TGTGCCATCAGTGAGTCGGCTGAGCAGTTCTTC	CAISESAEQFF
TRBJ1-2	TRBD1	TRBV6-5	-	TGTGCCATCTTATCAGGGGGCTATGGCTACACCTTC	CAILSGGYGYTF
TRBJ1-4	TRBD1	TRBV9	-	TGTGCCAGCAGCGTAGGTTCACAGGGGGGAAAACTGTTTTTT	CASSVGSQGGKLFF
TRBJ2-3	-	TRBV19	-	TGTGCCAGTAGTATACAGGGTACGACAGATACGCAGTATTTT	CASSIQGTTDTQYF
TRBJ2-3	-	TRBV10-2	-	TGCGCCAGCGCTGCAGGTGTCTGGGCTTACCGAAGCGATACGCAGTATTTT	CASAAGVWAYRSDTQYF
TRBJ1-2	-	TRBV12-3/TRBV12-4	-	TGTGCCAGCAGTTTACGGGGGTATGATGGCTACACCTTC	CASSLRGYDGYTF
TRBJ1-5	-	TRBV6-5	-	TGTGCCAGCAGTTACAAGGGGGGGAATCAGCCCCAGCATTTT	CASSYKGGNQPQHF
TRBJ2-4	TRBD2	TRBV4-1	-	TGCGCCAGCAGCCAAGGCACGGGAGGGCCAGGCGGTGGCAAAAACATTCAGTACTTC	CASSQGTGGPGGGKNIQYF
TRBJ2-7	-	TRBV2	-	TGTGCCAGCACAACCGGTCCACCCTCCTACGAGCAGTACTTC	CASTTGPPSYEQYF
TRBJ1-1	TRBD1	TRBV2	-	TGTGCCAGCAGTGAAGGATACGGGACAGGGAGAGGGACTGAAGCTTTCTTT	CASSEGYGTGRGTEAFF
TRBJ2-2	TRBD2	TRBV6-1	-	TGTGCCAGCAGTGAGGTTTGGACTAGCGGCTCGAACACCGGGGAGCTGTTTTTT	CASSEVWTSGSNTGELFF
TRBJ2-2	-	TRBV1	-	TGCACCAGCAGCCAGATCAAGCGACCCACCGGGGAGCTGTTTTTT	CTSSQIKRPTGELFF
TRBJ2-3	-	TRBV7-2	-	TGTGCCAGCAGCTTACCGCCTAGGACAGATACGCAGTATTTT	CASSLPPRTDTQYF
TRBJ2-7	TRBD1	TRBV28	-	TGTGCCAGCAGGCCGGGACAGCTCTACGAGCAGTACTTC	CASRPGQLYEQYF
TRBJ2-7	TRBD1	TRBV5-5	-	TGTGCCAGCAGCTACGGACAGGGGCAGGACGAGCAGTACTTC	CASSYGQGQDEQYF
TRBJ2-1	-	TRBV4-1	-	TGCGCCAGCAGCCAAGAGGAACTGCGGGAGCAGTTCTTC	CASSQEELREQFF
TRBJ2-1	-	TRBV11-2	-	TGTGCCAGCAGCCAGACAGTGACAGGACCAACCTACAATGAGCAGTTCTTC	CASSQTVTGPTYNEQFF
TRBJ1-5	-	TRBV5-1	-	TGCGCCAGCAGCTTCAGTCCTGGCAATCAGCCCCAGCATTTT	CASSFSPGNQPQHF
TRBJ2-2	TRBD1	TRBV25-1	-	TGTGCCAGCAGTGGACAGGGGCTTTCCGGGGAGCTGTTTTTT	CASSGQGLSGELFF
TRBJ2-7	-	TRBV4-1	-	TGCGCCAGCAGCCCGGATCCAGGGGAGCAGTACTTC	CASSPDPGEQYF
TRBJ2-3	TRBD2	TRBV2	-	TGTGCCAGCACCCGACTAGCGAGCACAGATACGCAGTATTTT	CASTRLASTDTQYF
TRBJ1-1	TRBD1	TRBV12-3/TRBV12-4	-	TGTGCCAGCAGTCCGACAGGGTGGATTGAAGCTTTCTTT	CASSPTGWIEAFF
TRBJ2-5	-	TRBV4-3	-	TGCGCCAGCAGCCAAGGGGGCAGGGCCTCCGGGGAGACCCAGTACTTC	CASSQGGRASGETQYF
TRBJ2-2	TRBD1	TRBV7-2	-	TGTGCCAGCAGCTTAACCAACAGGGGTCTGACGGGGGAGCTGTTTTTT	CASSLTNRGLTGELFF